This TCR beta chain came from a study of response to subunit inactivated influenza vaccine. Study-level points and caveats: Authors suggested few new T cells are recruited by each seasonal influenza vaccination.

Via MiXCR, TCRdb re-called the RT-PCR reads, giving one row per CDR3 protein. Of approximately 500,000 distinct CDR3 sequences in the sample, roughly 13% were seen once. The CDR3 sequence is 18 residues long. Germline loops: CDR1 SGHAT, CDR2 FQDESV (reference sequence). Trimming took off 4 bases at V and 2 bases at J, with 20 bases between the two ends. For this clonotype: Its cognate antigen is unknown.

The sample in question was PBMCs from blood, obtained roughly 6 weeks after vaccination. The rearrangement joins TRBV11-1 to TRBJ2-2, with D perhaps TRBD1 (6 bases). The clonotype comes from a man over 45 who received an inactivated influenza vaccine. The CDR3 DNA sequence: TGTGCCAGCAGCTACCCGGGTCCCTGGACAGTTAACACCGGGGAGCTGTTTTTT. Protein: CASSYPGPWTVNTGELFF.